The 10 T cell receptor beta chains listed next were all sequenced from one sample in a study of OX40 agonist ivuxolimab in advanced cancers. Sequencing used immunoSEQ multiplex PCR; TCRdb keeps in-frame clones, though not all of them. The sample carries over 50,000 clones, 80% to 95% recorded once. The material was CD4+ or CD8+ T cells sorted from blood, obtained in a trial of the OX40 agonist ivuxolimab. The receptors stem from an adult with an advanced solid tumor such as melanoma, head and neck, liver or kidney cancer.

The chain is built from TRBV4-3 and TRBJ2-3; D is unclear. Trimming shortened V by 0 bases and J by 4 bases, and 11 bases separated the two germline ends. From germline, CDR1 is LGHNA and CDR2 YSLEER. The CDR3 length is 15 residues. The CDR3 DNA is TGCGCCAGCAGCCAAGATTGGGCCCAGCCAGATACGCAGTATTTT. Residues: CASSQDWAQPDTQYF.

The chain combines TRBV6-5 with TRBJ2-3; D remains ambiguous. The CDR3 contains 13 residues. V lost 0 bases and J lost 7, with 8 bases in between. Looked up from germline, CDR1 is MNHEY and CDR2 is SVGAGI. CDR3 sequence reads: CASSYSRFNTQYF. CDR3 DNA: TGTGCCAGCAGTTACTCCAGGTTCAATACGCAGTATTTT.

V is TRBV15 and J is TRBJ2-3, with D possibly TRBD2 on 6 matching bases. Germline lookup yields CDR1 LNHNV and CDR2 YYDKDF (reference sequence). CDR3 length: 15 amino acids. V was clipped by 5 bases and J by 2 bases, with 14 bases between them. The CDR3 nucleotides read TGTGCCACCAGCGACCGACTAGGCGTCACAGATACGCAGTATTTT. Translating it yields CATSDRLGVTDTQYF. The full variable domain, in which reference TRBV15 and TRBJ2-3 provide the parts outside the CDR3, is DAMVIQNPRYQVTQFGKPVTLSCSQTLNHNVMYWYQQKSSQAPKLLFHYYDKDFNNEADTPDNFQSRRPNTSFCFLDIRSPGLGDTAMYLCATSDRLGVTDTQYFGPGTRLTVL.

The CDR3 coding sequence is TGCGCCAGCAGCCTGGAGGTATCCCGGCAGGCGCGGTTGGAGCAGTACTTC. Amino acids: CASSLEVSRQARLEQYF. This chain connects TRBV4-1 to TRBJ2-7, with D tentatively TRBD2 (5 bases). Per germline, CDR1 MGHRA and CDR2 YSYEKL. Trimming removed 4 bases from V and 7 bases from J, with 26 bases in between. This CDR3 is 17 amino acids long.

This chain uses TRBV30 with TRBJ1-5; D gene uncertain. CDR1 GTSNPN and CDR2 SVGIG come from the germline V gene (reference sequence). CDR3 size: 14 residues. V shed 0 bases and J shed 3 bases, with 9 bases lying between them. The CDR3 DNA reads as TGTGCCTGGAGTGTAGACCTGAACAATCAGCCCCAGCATTTT. Its protein is CAWSVDLNNQPQHF.

This clone was found once. The gene calls are TRBV6-5 and TRBJ2-1; D not certain. The CDR3 has 13 amino acids. The V gene lost 0 bases and the J gene lost 7 bases, with 7 bases spanning the gap. The V gene's germline CDR1 is MNHEY and CDR2 SVGAGI. CDR3 residues: CASSYSLGNEQFF. In DNA, the CDR3 is TGTGCCAGCAGTTACTCTTTAGGAAATGAGCAGTTCTTC.

The chain recombines TRBV7-5 with TRBJ2-1. TRBV7-5 is noted as a pseudogene. This CDR3 spans 12 amino acids. The CDR3 DNA reads as TGTGCCAGCAGCTTAGTGTACAATGAGCAGTTCTTC. Its translation is CASSLVYNEQFF.

The chain is built from TRBV4-2 and TRBJ2-1; the D gene is possibly TRBD2 (6 bases). The germline V gene encodes CDR1 LGHNA and CDR2 YNFKEQ. This CDR3 has 17 amino acids. Between the trimmed V and J ends, which lost 4 bases and 0 bases, there was a span of 16 bases. The CDR3 protein is CASSLNPGRDSYNEQFF. CDR3 in DNA: TGTGCCAGCAGCCTCAACCCCGGGCGGGACTCCTACAATGAGCAGTTCTTC.

A single count supports this clone. The V gene is TRBV28, the J gene TRBJ2-7, with D possibly being TRBD1 (5 bases). The CDR3 consists of 15 residues. In germline, CDR1 is MDHEN, CDR2 SYDVKM. Between the trimmed V and J ends, which lost 3 bases and 3 bases, there was a span of 15 bases. This CDR3 is CASSFLIDSDYEQYF. The DNA of the CDR3 is TGTGCCAGCAGTTTTTTGATCGACAGTGACTACGAGCAGTACTTC.

This sequence joins TRBV13 and TRBJ2-5, with D unclear. This CDR3 spans 12 amino acids. V lost 5 bases to trimming and J lost 0 bases, with 4 bases between them. Germline CDR1 reads PRHDT; CDR2 reads FYEKMQ (reference sequence). The CDR3 region is CASSDNQETQYF. The CDR3 DNA sequence: TGTGCCAGCAGCGACAACCAAGAGACCCAGTACTTC.